Described below is a single T cell receptor (beta chain) sequence and its context. This sample was included in a study of shared clonotypes between healthy human individuals. None of the donors, who were healthy HIV-negative adults, had recently had acute infections or vaccinations. Profiling relied on immunoSEQ multiplex PCR, and the TCRdb table lists in-frame clones only, not all of them. The repertoire holds about 380,000 clones, with about 96% as singletons. V was shortened by 4 bases and J by 7 bases, with 8 bases between the two germline ends. Germline V gene lookup returns CDR1 MNHNS and CDR2 SASEGT. CDR3 length: 12 amino acids.

V gene TRBV6-1 combines with J gene TRBJ1-5; D not certain. Specimen: memory CD8+ T cells sorted from blood. Subset meaning: CD45RO+ cells pooled with CCR7-negative TemRA cells. The receptor comes from a man aged 30 to 39 in good health. CDR3 region: CASSGGQQPQHF. The CDR3 DNA is TGTGCCAGCAGTGGAGGTCAGCAGCCCCAGCATTTT.